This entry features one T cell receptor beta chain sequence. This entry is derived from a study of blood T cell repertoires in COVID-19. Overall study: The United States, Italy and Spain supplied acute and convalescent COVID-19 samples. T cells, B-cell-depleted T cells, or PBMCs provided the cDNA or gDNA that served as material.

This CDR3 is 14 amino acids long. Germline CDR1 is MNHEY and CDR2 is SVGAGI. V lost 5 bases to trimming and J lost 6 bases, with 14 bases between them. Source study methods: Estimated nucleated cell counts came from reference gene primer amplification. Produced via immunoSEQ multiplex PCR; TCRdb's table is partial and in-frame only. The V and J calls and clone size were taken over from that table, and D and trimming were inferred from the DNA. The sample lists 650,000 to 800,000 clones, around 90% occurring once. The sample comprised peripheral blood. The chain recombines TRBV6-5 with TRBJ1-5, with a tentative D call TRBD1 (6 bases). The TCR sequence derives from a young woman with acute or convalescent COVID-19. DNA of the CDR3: TGTGCCAGCAGTACTACAGGGAGCGTTCAGCCCCAGCATTTT. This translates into CASSTTGSVQPQHF.